The 32 T cell receptor beta chains presented below share a single source sample, sequenced in a study of CD8 T cells in ankylosing spondylitis. Each CDR3 protein gets one entry after TCRdb re-called the 5' RACE reads with MiXCR. The sample has tens of thousands of distinct CDR3 sequences; 30% are singletons. The sample consisted of synovial fluid, either unsorted or a sorted T cell fraction (not recorded which). The origin of the receptors is a male donor with ankylosing spondylitis.

The V and J genes are TRBV5-6 and TRBJ2-1; 12 bases match TRBD2. V lost 4 bases, J lost 4 bases, and 9 bases stayed unmatched. Germline V gene lookup returns CDR1 SGHDT and CDR2 YYEEEE. This CDR3 is built from 17 residues. CDR3 loop: CASSGSGLAGLYNEQFF. CDR3 coding DNA: TGTGCCAGCAGCGGAAGTGGACTAGCGGGGCTATACAATGAGCAGTTCTTC.

This clonotype was detected a few times. The gene calls are TRBV7-2 and TRBJ2-1, with D perhaps matching TRBD2 (6 bases). The CDR3 covers 15 residues. V lost 4 bases and J lost 1, with 11 bases in between. Germline V CDR1 and CDR2: SGHTA, FQGNSA. The CDR3 loop reads CASSSGLGSYNEQFF. Written as DNA, the CDR3 is TGTGCCAGCAGCTCGGGACTGGGTTCCTACAATGAGCAGTTCTTC. Full variable domain (rest looked up from reference TRBV7-2 and TRBJ2-1): GAGVSQSPSNKVTEKGKDVELRCDPISGHTALYWYRQSLGQGLEFLIYFQGNSAPDKSGLPSDRFSAERTGGSVSTLTIQRTQQEDSAVYLCASSSGLGSYNEQFFGPGTRLTVL.

This clonotype has just a few counts. The chain is built from TRBV13 and TRBJ1-1; perhaps TRBD1 as D (6 bases). The CDR3 runs to 15 residues. V lost 5 bases, J lost 1 base, and 14 bases lay in between. Germline assignment: CDR1 PRHDT and CDR2 FYEKMQ (reference sequence). CDR3 nucleotide sequence: TGTGCCAGCAGCCCCCGGACAGATCAGAACACTGAAGCTTTCTTT. This sequence encodes CASSPRTDQNTEAFF.

The chain combines TRBV20-1 with TRBJ2-5; 7 bases agree with TRBD2. The CDR3 contains 14 residues. Germline V lookup: CDR1 DFQATT, CDR2 SNEGSKA (reference sequence). The CDR3 spells CSSLGGEVQETQYF. Written as DNA, the CDR3 is TGCAGCTCCTTGGGGGGGGAGGTCCAAGAGACCCAGTACTTC.

This clonotype occurred a few times. V gene TRBV24-1 combines with J gene TRBJ2-1, with TRBD1 as a possible D gene (6 bases). Germline CDR1 reads KGHDR; CDR2 reads SFDVKD. Trimming cost V 4 bases and J 10 bases, with 16 bases left between them. The CDR3 sequence is 14 residues long. The CDR3 nucleotides are TGTGCCACCAGTGACCCTTTTCTTACAGGGGAGCAGTTCTTC. Translation gives CATSDPFLTGEQFF.

This clonotype has only one observation. An end of the junction does not agree with germline; a read error may underlie this. The rearrangement joins TRBV6-1 to TRBJ1-1; no definite D call. CDR1 is MNHNS and CDR2 is SASEGT in the germline V gene. The CDR3 length is 14 residues. The CDR3 bases are TGTGCCGGCAGAGAGCGAGAGCTCAACACTGAAGCTTTCTTT. This codes for CAGRERELNTEAFF.

The V call is TRBV20-1, the J call TRBJ2-7, with 9 bases lining up with TRBD2. Germline CDR1 reads DFQATT; CDR2 reads SNEGSKA (reference sequence). V was clipped by 0 bases and J by 3 bases; unmatched bases: 6. The CDR3 consists of 15 residues. The CDR3 DNA sequence: TGCAGTGCTAGAGATCATGATAGCGGGAGCTACGAGCAGTACTTC. Translation: CSARDHDSGSYEQYF.

The genes are TRBV4-2 and TRBJ2-7; 11 nucleotides line up with TRBD2. The CDR3 contains 17 residues. The germline V gene encodes CDR1 LGHNA and CDR2 YNFKEQ. The V gene end was trimmed by 2 bases and the J gene end by 4 bases; junction bases not matched to a gene: 10. The CDR3 loop reads CASSQPKGLADVYEQYV. As DNA, the CDR3 is TGTGCCAGCAGCCAACCAAAGGGACTAGCGGACGTATACGAGCAGTACGTC.

The chain joins TRBV15 to TRBJ2-7; D possibly matches TRBD1 or TRBD2 (5 bases each). The CDR3 length is 8 residues. Germline CDR1 reads LNHNV; CDR2 reads YYDKDF (reference sequence). The CDR3, as DNA: TGTCATATCTTGGGGGAGTACGTC. Translation gives CHILGEYV.

This clonotype was seen many times. The chain is built from TRBV7-9 and TRBJ2-3; 9 bases fit TRBD1. The germline V gene encodes CDR1 SEHNR and CDR2 FQNEAQ (reference sequence). V trimming: 5 bases; J trimming: 6 bases; junction bases outside the gene matches: 9. CDR3 size: 15 residues. The CDR3 spells CASSILGQGRDTQYF. The CDR3 region has the DNA TGTGCCAGCAGCATTCTGGGACAGGGCCGGGATACGCAGTATTTT. Full variable domain (remainder filled in from reference TRBV7-9 and TRBJ2-3): DTGVSQNPRHKITKRGQNVTFRCDPISEHNRLYWYRQTLGQGPEFLTYFQNEAQLEKSRLLSDRFSAERPKGSFSTLEIQRTEQGDSAMYLCASSILGQGRDTQYFGPGTRLTVL.

The genes are TRBV7-9 and TRBJ2-4; 10 positions agree with TRBD1. Germline loops: CDR1 SEHNR, CDR2 FQNEAQ (reference sequence). Trimming at V came to 3 bases and at J to 11 bases, leaving 13 bases not matched to a gene. This CDR3 has 16 residues. The chain's CDR3 is CASSFVFGTGVVVQYF. The CDR3 DNA reads as TGTGCCAGCAGCTTTGTGTTCGGGACAGGGGTTGTTGTTCAGTACTTC.

By sample share, this clonotype is medium-sized. The genes are TRBV12-3 or TRBV12-4 and TRBJ2-7; D ambiguous. There are 12 residues in the CDR3. The V end lost 1 base, the J end lost 3 bases, and 4 bases lay between the germline ends. CDR3 loop: CASSLGLYEQYF. The CDR3 bases are TGTGCCAGCAGTTTAGGCCTCTACGAGCAGTACTTC.

The rearrangement joins TRBV11-2 to TRBJ2-7, with 7 bases matching TRBD2. This CDR3 has 15 amino acids. The J segment lost 4 bases and the V segment lost 4 bases, leaving 10 bases of the junction unmatched. Germline assignment: CDR1 SGHAT and CDR2 FQNNGV. The CDR3 DNA sequence: TGTGCCAGCAGCTGGGACGGGGGGAGGGAGTACGAGCAGTACTTC. It is translated as CASSWDGGREYEQYF.

Points on this clonotype: A much larger clone differs by one base, so this may be a read error. This CDR3 fails to terminate in the conserved phenylalanine or tryptophan, so it likely reflects a read error. CDR3 DNA: TGTGCCAGCAGTCCTCGCGGGGGGACGTTAACTGCTGAAGCTTTCATT. Its translation is CASSPRGGTLTAEAFI. This chain uses TRBV12-3 or TRBV12-4 with TRBJ1-1, with a tentative D call TRBD1 (5 bases). The ends were cut back, 5 bases at V and 6 bases at J, with 22 bases in the middle. The CDR3 contains 16 residues.

This clonotype has at least ten counts. The chain links TRBV3-1 to TRBJ2-7, with 7 nucleotides matching TRBD1. The germline V gene has CDR1 LGHDT and CDR2 YNNKEL (reference sequence). This CDR3 has 17 amino acids. V lost 0 bases to trimming and J lost 3 bases; unmatched junction nucleotides: 11. CDR3 coding DNA: TGTGCCAGCAGCCAAGATTTACAAACCGGGACAGACTACGAGCAGTACTTC. Protein: CASSQDLQTGTDYEQYF.

The chain uses TRBV27 and TRBJ1-5; a weak D match, TRBD1 (5 bases). V was trimmed by 3 bases and J by 7 bases, leaving 13 bases between them. This CDR3 comprises 14 residues. CDR1 is MNHEY, CDR2 SMNVEV, per germline (reference sequence). CDR3 sequence (DNA): TGTGCCAGCAGTTTCATAAGTTCAGGGCAGCCCCAGCATTTT. It encodes CASSFISSGQPQHF.

This chain links TRBV5-6 with TRBJ1-1; D is perhaps TRBD1 (5 bases). Germline values: CDR1 SGHDT, CDR2 YYEEEE. The CDR3 contains 15 residues. V lost 1 base to trimming and J lost 0 bases, with 10 bases between them. CDR3 amino acids: CASSLPGRLNTEAFF. The CDR3 DNA reads TGTGCCAGCAGCTTGCCGGGACGCTTGAACACTGAAGCTTTCTTT.

The genes are TRBV7-9 and TRBJ2-1; D tentatively fits TRBD1 or TRBD2 (6 bases each). V was shortened by 6 bases and J by 3 bases, with 12 bases between the two germline ends. CDR1 is SEHNR and CDR2 is FQNEAQ in the germline V gene (reference sequence). This CDR3 comprises 14 residues. Here the CDR3 DNA reads TGTGCCAGCAGGAGGGGGGCTCGCTACAATGAGCAGTTCTTC. This sequence encodes CASRRGARYNEQFF.

This clonotype was seen at least ten times. The chain combines TRBV6-1 with TRBJ2-2; D gene uncertain. The CDR3 runs 16 residues. Between the trimmed V and J ends, which lost 2 bases and 4 bases, there was a span of 14 bases. Germline lookup yields CDR1 MNHNS and CDR2 SASEGT. The CDR3 sequence is CASSERASGRTGELFF. The CDR3 DNA sequence: TGTGCCAGCAGTGAACGGGCCTCAGGTCGCACCGGGGAGCTGTTTTTT.

Sample share makes this clonotype large (0.1 to 1%). This chain connects TRBV15 to TRBJ2-1; perhaps TRBD2 as D (6 bases). Trimming left V 0 bases short and J 8 bases short, with 17 bases between. This CDR3 contains 16 residues. CDR1 LNHNV and CDR2 YYDKDF come from the germline V gene (reference sequence). CDR3: CATSRDSREWVDEQFF. The CDR3 DNA reads TGTGCCACCAGCAGAGATAGTCGGGAGTGGGTCGATGAGCAGTTCTTC.

The chain employs TRBV19 and TRBJ1-1; D gene uncertain. From germline, CDR1 is LNHDA and CDR2 SQIVND (reference sequence). Deletions cut 2 bases from V and 0 bases from J, with 7 bases between. The CDR3 contains 14 residues. In nucleotides, the CDR3 is TGTGCCAGTAGTATAATGCCGCTGAACACTGAAGCTTTCTTT. Protein sequence: CASSIMPLNTEAFF.

This chain links TRBV3-1 with TRBJ2-2; perhaps TRBD1 as D (6 bases). Trimming shortened V by 5 bases and J by 6 bases, and 16 bases separated the two germline ends. The germline CDR1 and CDR2 sequences are LGHDT and YNNKEL (reference sequence). CDR3 length: 15 residues. Here the CDR3 DNA reads TGTGCCAGCAGCAAACAGGGATTTGGGGCCGGGGAGCTGTTTTTT. Residues: CASSKQGFGAGELFF.

The genes are TRBV2 and TRBJ2-3; 11 bases match TRBD2. Germline V CDR1 and CDR2: SNHLY, FYNNEI. Germline trimming cut 5 bases from V and 0 bases from J; bases unmatched to any gene: 7. This CDR3 has 17 amino acids. The chain's CDR3 is CASSKRGLAESTDTQYF. Written as DNA, the CDR3 is TGTGCCAGCAGTAAAAGGGGACTAGCGGAAAGCACAGATACGCAGTATTTT.

Notes on this clonotype: A much larger clone differs from this one at a single base, so this may be a read error. V and J are TRBV5-4 and TRBJ1-1; the D gene is possibly TRBD1 (5 bases). In germline, CDR1 is SGHNT, CDR2 YYREEE (reference sequence). The CDR3 has 12 amino acids. The CDR3 loop reads CASSLGVTEVFF. CDR3 nucleotides: TGTGCCAGCAGCTTAGGGGTAACTGAAGTTTTCTTT.

In its sample, this clonotype was seen many times. The V gene is TRBV11-2, the J gene TRBJ2-1; the D is unclear. Germline CDR1 is SGHAT and CDR2 is FQNNGV. V was trimmed by 1 base and J by 9 bases, leaving 10 bases between them. The CDR3 covers 13 residues. In DNA form, the CDR3 reads TGTGCCAGCAGCTTAGCGGCCTTATCTGAGCAGTTCTTC. This sequence encodes CASSLAALSEQFF.

V is TRBV6-1 and J is TRBJ1-1; D may be TRBD1 (5 bases). Germline V lookup: CDR1 MNHNS, CDR2 SASEGT. Between the trimmed V and J ends, which lost 7 bases and 1 base, there was a span of 7 bases. This CDR3 is built from 12 residues. In nucleotides, the CDR3 is TGTGCCAGCAAAGGACAGAACACTGAAGCTTTCTTT. This encodes CASKGQNTEAFF.

The rearrangement uses TRBV7-9 and TRBJ2-3, with D perhaps matching TRBD1 or TRBD2 (6 bases each). Germline V lookup: CDR1 SEHNR, CDR2 FQNEAQ (reference sequence). CDR3 length equals 15 residues. V shed 7 bases and J shed 2 bases, with 16 bases lying between them. CDR3 residues: CASTVEGEYTDTQYF. CDR3 nucleotide sequence: TGTGCCAGCACGGTGGAGGGGGAATACACAGATACGCAGTATTTT.

The chain couples TRBV30 to TRBJ1-1; D remains ambiguous. This CDR3 spans 15 amino acids. Trimming cost V 3 bases and J 1 base, with 15 bases left between them. The germline V gene has CDR1 GTSNPN and CDR2 SVGIG (reference sequence). The CDR3 sequence is CAWRAPFIENTEAFF. The DNA for the CDR3 is TGTGCCTGGAGGGCGCCGTTTATAGAGAACACTGAAGCTTTCTTT.

The V and J genes are TRBV4-1 and TRBJ1-1, with D uncertain. V was cut by 2 bases and J by 6 bases, with 7 bases left in between. Germline V gene sequence: CDR1 MGHRA, CDR2 YSYEKL. This CDR3 is 12 amino acids long. The CDR3 spells CASSQWGSEAFF. The CDR3 coding sequence is TGCGCCAGCAGCCAATGGGGTTCTGAAGCTTTCTTT.

This clonotype was counted a few times. The V call is TRBV5-6, the J call TRBJ2-1; D might be TRBD2 (6 bases). Germline CDR1 and CDR2: SGHDT and YYEEEE. The V end lost 2 bases, the J end lost 4 bases, and 13 bases lay between the germline ends. The CDR3 consists of 15 residues. CDR3 DNA: TGTGCCAGCAGCTTCTCTAGCGCACCTTACAATGAGCAGTTCTTC. Translated, it gives CASSFSSAPYNEQFF.

This clonotype was observed a handful of times. The rearrangement links TRBV7-9 to TRBJ2-7; 7 nucleotides align to TRBD1. V gave up 11 bases and J gave up 1 base; unmatched junction bases: 11. This CDR3 has 14 residues. Germline loops: CDR1 SEHNR, CDR2 FQNEAQ (reference sequence). CDR3 sequence (DNA): TGTGCCTCGGTGGGGACAGATATGTCCTACGAGCAGTACGTC. It specifies CASVGTDMSYEQYV.

This clonotype was seen a handful of times. The chain couples TRBV30 to TRBJ2-1; tentative D call: TRBD2 (6 bases). The CDR3 runs to 15 residues. Germline CDR1 and CDR2: GTSNPN and SVGIG (reference sequence). Trimming removed 4 bases from V and 4 bases from J, with 17 bases in between. The DNA for the CDR3 is TGTGCCTGGACCCTAATAGGCGGGGATTACAATGAGCAGTTCTTC. It is translated as CAWTLIGGDYNEQFF.